The rows below give T cell receptor beta chains drawn from one sample of a study of human CD8 memory T cell subsets. TCRdb reanalyzed the 5' RACE reads, giving one entry per CDR3 protein sequence and no DNA. The sample is made up of some 10,000 distinct CDR3 sequences, and the top ten hold roughly 21% of it. Sequencing was carried out using CD8+ T cells from PBMCs. All receptors derive from a human donor in good health. The CDR3 runs from the conserved cysteine through the conserved F or W. Some rows mark clone size as missing; the rest say once, few, many or name a class of expanded clone.

- TRBJ2-7 TRBV14 CASSQDPAPEQYF
- TRBJ2-3 TRBV9 CASSPYRGGGDTQYF
- TRBJ1-5 TRBV6-2/TRBV6-3 CASSGVGTGNQPQHF
- TRBJ2-1 TRBV29-1 CSVEESGNSYNEQFF
- TRBJ2-2 TRBV6-5 CASSPSGNTGELFF
- TRBJ1-1 TRBV7-9 CASSLEVRVHTEAFF
medium-sized TRBJ1-1 TRBV29-1 CSVADRGLVDTEAFF
- TRBJ2-5 TRBV7-8 CASRPGTSGRAETQYF
- TRBJ1-2 TRBV10-3 CAISASATAYGYTF
- TRBJ1-2 TRBV28 CASSRDRATNYNYGYTF
- TRBJ2-5 TRBV7-2 CASPGARLAGEEKTQYF
- TRBJ2-7 TRBV7-8 CASSLALGAGGPGEQYF
- TRBJ2-3 TRBV28 CASSYRGDGGDTQYF
- TRBJ2-7 TRBV12-3/TRBV12-4 CASSLEYIYEQYF
- TRBJ2-1 TRBV20-1 CSAPSGTSVEFYNEQFF
- TRBJ1-4 TRBV20-1 CSASSRTGKVSNEKLFF
- TRBJ1-5 TRBV5-1 CASSLGTGTQPQHF
- TRBJ1-1 TRBV10-2 CASSALGPTREGNTEAFF